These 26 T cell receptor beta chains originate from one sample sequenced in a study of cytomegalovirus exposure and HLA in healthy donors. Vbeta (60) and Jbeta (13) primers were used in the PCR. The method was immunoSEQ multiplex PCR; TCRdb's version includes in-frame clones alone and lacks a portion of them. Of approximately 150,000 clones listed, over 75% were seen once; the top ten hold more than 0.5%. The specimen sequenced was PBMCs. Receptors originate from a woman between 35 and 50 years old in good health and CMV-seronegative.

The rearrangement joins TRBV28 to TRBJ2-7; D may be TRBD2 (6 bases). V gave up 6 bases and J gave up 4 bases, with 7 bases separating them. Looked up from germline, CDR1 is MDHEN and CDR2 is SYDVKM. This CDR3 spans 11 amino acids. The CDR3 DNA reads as TGTGCCAGCAGCGGGAGTTACGAGCAGTACTTC. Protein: CASSGSYEQYF.

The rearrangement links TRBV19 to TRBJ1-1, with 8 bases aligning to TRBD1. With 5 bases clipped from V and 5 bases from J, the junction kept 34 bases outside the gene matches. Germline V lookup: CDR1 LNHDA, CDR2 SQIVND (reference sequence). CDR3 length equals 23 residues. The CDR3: CASSPRQGYSPDYDARRVTEAFF. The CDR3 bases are TGTGCCAGTAGTCCGCGACAGGGGTATAGCCCGGATTATGACGCTAGAAGGGTTACTGAAGCTTTCTTT.

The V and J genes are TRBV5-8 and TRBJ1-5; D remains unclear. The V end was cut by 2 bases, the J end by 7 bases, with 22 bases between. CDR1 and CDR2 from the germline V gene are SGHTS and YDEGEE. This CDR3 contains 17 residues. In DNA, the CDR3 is TGTGCCAGCAGCTTCATCGGGGAGTCAGTATCAAGGCAGCCCCAGCATTTT. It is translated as CASSFIGESVSRQPQHF.

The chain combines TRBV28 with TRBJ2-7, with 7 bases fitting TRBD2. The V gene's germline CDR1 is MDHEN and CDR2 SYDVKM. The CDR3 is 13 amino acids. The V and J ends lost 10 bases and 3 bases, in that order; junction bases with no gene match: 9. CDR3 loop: CATGDPGGYEQYF. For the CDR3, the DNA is TGTGCCACCGGGGATCCGGGAGGCTACGAGCAGTACTTC. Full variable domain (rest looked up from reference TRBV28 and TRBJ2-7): DVKVTQSSRYLVKRTGEKVFLECVQDMDHENMFWYRQDPGLGLRLIYFSYDVKMKEKGDIPEGYSVSREKKERFSLILESASTNQTSMYLCATGDPGGYEQYFGPGTRLTVT.

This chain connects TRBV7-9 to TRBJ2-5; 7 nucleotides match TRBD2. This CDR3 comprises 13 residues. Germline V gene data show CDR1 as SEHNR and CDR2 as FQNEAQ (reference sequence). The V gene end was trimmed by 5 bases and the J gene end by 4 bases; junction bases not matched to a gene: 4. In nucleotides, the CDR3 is TGTGCCAGCAGCGCTAGCGGAGGAGAGACCCAGTACTTC. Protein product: CASSASGGETQYF.

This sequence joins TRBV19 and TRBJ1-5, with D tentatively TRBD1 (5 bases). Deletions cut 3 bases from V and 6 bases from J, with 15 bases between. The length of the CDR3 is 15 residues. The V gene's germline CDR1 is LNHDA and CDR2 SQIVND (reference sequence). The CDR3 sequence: CASSMQAGLGQPQHF. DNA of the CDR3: TGTGCCAGTAGTATGCAGGCAGGGCTGGGTCAGCCCCAGCATTTT.

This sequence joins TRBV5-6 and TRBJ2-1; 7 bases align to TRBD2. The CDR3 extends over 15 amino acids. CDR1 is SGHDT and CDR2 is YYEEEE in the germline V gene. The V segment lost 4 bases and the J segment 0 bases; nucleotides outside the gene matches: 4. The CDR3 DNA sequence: TGTGCCAGCAGCATAGCGGGCTACTCCTACAATGAGCAGTTCTTC. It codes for CASSIAGYSYNEQFF.

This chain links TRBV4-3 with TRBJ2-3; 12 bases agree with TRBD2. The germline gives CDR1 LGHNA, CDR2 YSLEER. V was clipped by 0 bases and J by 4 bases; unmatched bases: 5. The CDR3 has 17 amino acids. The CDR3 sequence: CASSQDSLAGGSDTQYF. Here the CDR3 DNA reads TGCGCCAGCAGCCAAGATTCACTAGCGGGAGGATCAGATACGCAGTATTTT.

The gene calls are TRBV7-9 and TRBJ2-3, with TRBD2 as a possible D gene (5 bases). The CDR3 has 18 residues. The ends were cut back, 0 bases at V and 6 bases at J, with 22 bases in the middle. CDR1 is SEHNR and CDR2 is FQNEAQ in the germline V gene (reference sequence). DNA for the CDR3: TGTGCCAGCAGCTTAGCGATTGGTAGGGCACGCGGGTATGATACGCAGTATTTT. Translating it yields CASSLAIGRARGYDTQYF. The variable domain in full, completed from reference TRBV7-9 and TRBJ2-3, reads DTGVSQNPRHKITKRGQNVTFRCDPISEHNRLYWYRQTLGQGPEFLTYFQNEAQLEKSRLLSDRFSAERPKGSFSTLEIQRTEQGDSAMYLCASSLAIGRARGYDTQYFGPGTRLTVL.

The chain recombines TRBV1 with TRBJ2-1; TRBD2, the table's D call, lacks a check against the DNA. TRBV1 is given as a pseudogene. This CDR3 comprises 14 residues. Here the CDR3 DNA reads TGCACCAGCAGCATAGCGGGAGTGGGCAATGAGCAGTTCTTC. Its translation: CTSSIAGVGNEQFF.

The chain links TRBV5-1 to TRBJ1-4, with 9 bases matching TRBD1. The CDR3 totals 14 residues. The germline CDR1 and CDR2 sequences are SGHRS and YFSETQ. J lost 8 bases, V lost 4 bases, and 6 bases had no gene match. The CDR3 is CASSRGQGREKLFF. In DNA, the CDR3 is TGCGCCAGCAGCAGGGGACAGGGACGCGAAAAACTGTTTTTT.

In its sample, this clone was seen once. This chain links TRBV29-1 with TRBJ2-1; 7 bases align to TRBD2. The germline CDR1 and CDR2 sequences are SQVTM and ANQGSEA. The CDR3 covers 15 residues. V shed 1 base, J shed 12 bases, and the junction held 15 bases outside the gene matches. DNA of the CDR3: TGCAGCGTTGAAGTTTGGCTAGCGGACACCACCGGGCAGTTCTTC. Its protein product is CSVEVWLADTTGQFF.

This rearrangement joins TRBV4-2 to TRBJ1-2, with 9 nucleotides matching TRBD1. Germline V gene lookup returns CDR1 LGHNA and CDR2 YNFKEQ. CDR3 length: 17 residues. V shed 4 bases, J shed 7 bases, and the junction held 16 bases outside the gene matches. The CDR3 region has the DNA TGTGCCAGCAGCCCACCTGAGGGCGGGACAGGGAAGTCTGGCTACACCTTC. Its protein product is CASSPPEGGTGKSGYTF.

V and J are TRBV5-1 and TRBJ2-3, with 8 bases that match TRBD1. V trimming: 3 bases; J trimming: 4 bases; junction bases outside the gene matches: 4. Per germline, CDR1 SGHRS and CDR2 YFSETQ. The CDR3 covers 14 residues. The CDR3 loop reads CASSSGGDPDTQYF. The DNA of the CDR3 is TGCGCCAGCAGCTCAGGGGGCGACCCAGATACGCAGTATTTT.

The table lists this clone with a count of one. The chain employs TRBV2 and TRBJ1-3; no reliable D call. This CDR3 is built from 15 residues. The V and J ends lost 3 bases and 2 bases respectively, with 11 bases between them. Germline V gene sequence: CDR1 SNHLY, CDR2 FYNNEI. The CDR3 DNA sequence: TGTGCCAGCAGTGAGATACAGCCGCCTGGAAACACCATATATTTT. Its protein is CASSEIQPPGNTIYF.

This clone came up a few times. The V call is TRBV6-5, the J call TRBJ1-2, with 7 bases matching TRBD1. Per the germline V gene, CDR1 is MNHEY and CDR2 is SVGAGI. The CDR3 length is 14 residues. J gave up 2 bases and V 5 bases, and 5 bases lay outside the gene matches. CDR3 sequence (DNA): TGTGCCAGCAGTCTCTTCAGGGGGAACTATGGCTACACCTTC. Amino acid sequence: CASSLFRGNYGYTF.

The CDR3 region has the DNA TGTGCCAGCAGCCTCCTCCGGGGGATAGCGGGAGTGCCCTACGAGCAGTACTTC. Its protein is CASSLLRGIAGVPYEQYF. The rearrangement joins TRBV13 to TRBJ2-7, with TRBD2 matching over 9 bases. The CDR3 has 18 residues. Germline V CDR1 and CDR2: PRHDT, FYEKMQ (reference sequence). The V gene end was trimmed by 5 bases and the J gene end by 2 bases; junction bases not matched to a gene: 16.

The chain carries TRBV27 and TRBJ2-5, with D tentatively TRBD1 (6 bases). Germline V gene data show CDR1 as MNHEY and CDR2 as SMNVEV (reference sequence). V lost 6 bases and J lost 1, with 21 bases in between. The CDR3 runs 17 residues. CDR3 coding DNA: TGTGCCAGCAGCCGACGTTGGAATGACAGGATCCAAGAGACCCAGTACTTC. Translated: CASSRRWNDRIQETQYF.

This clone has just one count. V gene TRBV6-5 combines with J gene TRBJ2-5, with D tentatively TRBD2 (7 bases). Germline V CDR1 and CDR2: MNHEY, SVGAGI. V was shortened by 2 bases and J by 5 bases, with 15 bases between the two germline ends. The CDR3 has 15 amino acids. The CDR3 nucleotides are TGTGCCAGCAGTTACGGGTGGGAGGGGGGGGAGACCCAGTACTTC. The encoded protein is CASSYGWEGGETQYF.

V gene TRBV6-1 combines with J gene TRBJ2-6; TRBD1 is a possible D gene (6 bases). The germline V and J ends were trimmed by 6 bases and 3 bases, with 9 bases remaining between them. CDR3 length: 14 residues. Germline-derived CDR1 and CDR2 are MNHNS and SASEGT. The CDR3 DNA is TGTGCCAGCAGAACAGGGAGTGGGGCCAACGTCCTGACTTTC. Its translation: CASRTGSGANVLTF.

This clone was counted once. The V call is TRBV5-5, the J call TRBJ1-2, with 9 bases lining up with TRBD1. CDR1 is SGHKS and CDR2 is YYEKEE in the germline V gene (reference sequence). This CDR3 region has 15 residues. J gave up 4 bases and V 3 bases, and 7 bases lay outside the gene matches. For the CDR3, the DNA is TGTGCCAGCAGCTCCCCGGGACAGGGAGCCTATGGCTACACCTTC. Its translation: CASSSPGQGAYGYTF.

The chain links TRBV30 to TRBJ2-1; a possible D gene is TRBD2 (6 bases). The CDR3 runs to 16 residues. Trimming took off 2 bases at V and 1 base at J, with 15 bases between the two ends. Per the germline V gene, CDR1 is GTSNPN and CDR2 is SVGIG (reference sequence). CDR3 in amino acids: CAWSPSGPISYNEQFF. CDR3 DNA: TGTGCCTGGAGTCCGAGCGGGCCAATTTCCTACAATGAGCAGTTCTTC.

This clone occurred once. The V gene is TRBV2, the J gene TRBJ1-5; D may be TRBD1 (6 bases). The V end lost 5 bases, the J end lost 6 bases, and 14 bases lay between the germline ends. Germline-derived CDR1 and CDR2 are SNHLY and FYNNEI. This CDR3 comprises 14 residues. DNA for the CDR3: TGTGCCAGCAGTCCAGACAGGTTGAGTCAGCCCCAGCATTTT. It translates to CASSPDRLSQPQHF.

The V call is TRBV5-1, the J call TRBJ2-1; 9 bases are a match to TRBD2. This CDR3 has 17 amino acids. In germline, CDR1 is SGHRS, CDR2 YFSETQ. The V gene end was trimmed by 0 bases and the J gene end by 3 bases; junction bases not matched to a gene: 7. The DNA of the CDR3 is TGCGCCAGCAGCTTGGGACTAGCGGTAAAACTCTACAATGAGCAGTTCTTC. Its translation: CASSLGLAVKLYNEQFF.

The CDR3 nucleotides are TGTGCCAGCAGACAGGAGTATAGCAATCAGCCCCAGCATTTT. Residues: CASRQEYSNQPQHF. The chain recombines TRBV19 with TRBJ1-5; maybe TRBD1 (6 bases). The CDR3 runs 14 residues. V was clipped by 9 bases and J by 0 bases, with 12 bases between them. Germline V gives CDR1 LNHDA, CDR2 SQIVND (reference sequence).

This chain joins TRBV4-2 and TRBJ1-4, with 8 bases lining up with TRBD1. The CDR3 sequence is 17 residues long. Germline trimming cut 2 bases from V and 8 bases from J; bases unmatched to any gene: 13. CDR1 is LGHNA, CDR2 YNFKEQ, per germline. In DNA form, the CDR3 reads TGTGCCAGCAGCCAACATCCGGACAGGGAACCAGGCGAAAAACTGTTTTTT. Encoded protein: CASSQHPDREPGEKLFF.